The 20 T cell receptor beta chains reported below all come from one sample, sequenced in a study of blood T cells in healthy people across ages. A second about 6 to 11 cycle PCR used barcoded and J-beta primers. TCRdb reprocessed the 5' RACE reads with MiXCR, giving one entry per CDR3 protein. In the table there are about 1,000,000 distinct CDR3 sequences, 35% to 50% of which are singletons. Sequenced input: blood. The receptors derive from a woman aged 60 to 75 in good health.

This clonotype was counted only a few times. The chain carries TRBV5-1 and TRBJ2-1; D call uncertain. From germline, CDR1 is SGHRS and CDR2 YFSETQ. V lost 4 bases to trimming and J lost 0 bases, with 5 bases between them. This CDR3 spans 13 amino acids. CDR3 in amino acids: CASSPRSYNEQFF. CDR3 nucleotides: TGCGCCAGCAGCCCTCGCTCCTACAATGAGCAGTTCTTC.

This rearrangement joins TRBV29-1 to TRBJ2-1; TRBD2 matches at 12 bases. CDR1 is SQVTM, CDR2 ANQGSEA, per germline. V lost 4 bases to trimming and J lost 7 bases; unmatched junction nucleotides: 11. This CDR3 is built from 16 residues. The chain's CDR3 is CSVVVSLAGGQNEQFF. In nucleotides, the CDR3 is TGCAGCGTTGTAGTTTCTCTAGCGGGAGGGCAAAATGAGCAGTTCTTC.

The chain couples TRBV4-3 to TRBJ2-7; D is unclear. CDR3 length: 15 amino acids. Looked up from germline, CDR1 is LGHNA and CDR2 is YSLEER. V lost 0 bases and J 3 bases, leaving 12 bases between the germline ends. The DNA of the CDR3 is TGCGCCAGCAGCCAAGAACCTGGGCCAGTCTACGAGCAGTACTTC. Protein sequence: CASSQEPGPVYEQYF.

The chain links TRBV12-3 or TRBV12-4 to TRBJ2-2; no reliable D call. With 6 bases removed from V and 6 bases from J, the gap between germline ends came to 11 bases. The CDR3 is made up of 13 amino acids. The CDR3 is CASSRTVPGELFF. The CDR3 nucleotides read TGTGCCAGCAGCCGGACCGTGCCCGGGGAGCTGTTTTTT.

This chain connects TRBV20-1 to TRBJ2-4; D remains unclear. The J call is in doubt because the DNA end fits TRBJ2-7 better. Germline CDR1 DFQATT, CDR2 SNEGSKA (reference sequence). CDR3 length: 14 amino acids. Here the CDR3 reads CSARVEQANYEQYF. DNA of the CDR3: TGCAGTGCTAGAGTAGAGCAAGCTAATTACGAGCAGTACTTC.

CDR3 nucleotides: TGCAGCGTTTATGGGACTAGCGGGAGTACCTACAATGAGCAGTTCTTC. It encodes CSVYGTSGSTYNEQFF. The chain employs TRBV29-1 and TRBJ2-1; TRBD2 matches 14 bases. This CDR3 is built from 16 residues. Germline V lookup: CDR1 SQVTM, CDR2 ANQGSEA. V lost 5 bases, J lost 2 bases, and 5 bases stayed unmatched.

This clonotype has only a few counts. V usage is TRBV20-1 and J usage is TRBJ2-1; weak D call: TRBD2 (5 bases). CDR1 DFQATT and CDR2 SNEGSKA come from the germline V gene (reference sequence). This CDR3 spans 14 amino acids. V was pared by 3 bases and J by 2 bases, with 11 bases between. The CDR3 bases are TGCAGTGCTAGCAACAAGGGAGCCTACAATGAGCAGTTCTTC. Residues: CSASNKGAYNEQFF.

This clonotype was seen a handful of times. The chain uses TRBV12-3 or TRBV12-4 and TRBJ2-3; no definite D call. This CDR3 is 16 amino acids long. The ends were cut back, 3 bases at V and 9 bases at J, with 22 bases in the middle. CDR3 sequence: CASSFRRQSEGETQYF. Written as DNA, the CDR3 is TGTGCCAGCAGTTTCAGGCGGCAATCCGAAGGCGAGACGCAGTATTTT.

This clonotype was seen only once. This chain connects TRBV30 to TRBJ1-1; D perhaps matches TRBD1 (6 bases). This CDR3 spans 12 amino acids. Germline V gives CDR1 GTSNPN, CDR2 SVGIG (reference sequence). Trimming stripped 4 bases from V and 5 bases from J, with 11 bases between. The CDR3 sequence is CAWTRDKTEAFF. In DNA form, the CDR3 reads TGTGCCTGGACCCGGGACAAGACTGAAGCTTTCTTT.

The V call is TRBV28, the J call TRBJ1-4, with TRBD1 matching over 7 bases. Germline trimming cut 5 bases from V and 6 bases from J; bases unmatched to any gene: 9. Looked up from germline, CDR1 is MDHEN and CDR2 is SYDVKM. The CDR3 is 15 residues long. The CDR3 here is CASSPTGVYDEKLFF. In DNA form, the CDR3 reads TGTGCCAGCAGTCCCACAGGGGTGTATGATGAAAAACTGTTTTTT.

The chain is built from TRBV7-3 and TRBJ2-5; 10 bases are shared with TRBD2. The germline gives CDR1 SGHTA, CDR2 FQGTGA. The CDR3 is made up of 14 amino acids. After removal of 5 bases from V and 13 bases from J, the junction contained 13 bases not matched to a gene. In DNA form, the CDR3 reads TGTGCCAGCAGCGCCGGGACTAGCGTCAATGAGCGGTACTTC. Amino acids: CASSAGTSVNERYF.

There are a few counts of this clonotype. The rearrangement uses TRBV4-1 and TRBJ2-1; 9 positions agree with TRBD1. V lost 4 bases, J lost 7 bases, and 8 bases stayed unmatched. This CDR3 has 15 residues. The germline gives CDR1 MGHRA, CDR2 YSYEKL. This CDR3 is CASSLTGTGMNEQFF. In DNA, the CDR3 is TGCGCCAGCAGCCTAACCGGGACAGGGATGAATGAGCAGTTCTTC.

The chain carries TRBV6-5 and TRBJ1-6, with D perhaps matching TRBD1 (6 bases). The CDR3 has 14 residues. CDR1 is MNHEY and CDR2 is SVGAGI in the germline V gene. V lost 5 bases, J lost 9 bases, and 14 bases lay in between. The CDR3 DNA sequence: TGTGCCAGCAGTCGAACAGGGCAGTCTTCACCCCTCCACTTT. Translation gives CASSRTGQSSPLHF.

The chain couples TRBV5-1 to TRBJ2-3; 8 bases are a match to TRBD2. The CDR3 has 13 residues. The J segment lost 6 bases and the V segment lost 3 bases, leaving 3 bases of the junction unmatched. Germline loops: CDR1 SGHRS, CDR2 YFSETQ. The CDR3 nucleotides read TGCGCCAGCAGCTCGGGGGGGAAGGATACGCAGTATTTT. Translation: CASSSGGKDTQYF.

This clonotype was seen a handful of times. The chain joins TRBV11-3 to TRBJ2-4; 7 nucleotides agree with TRBD1. After removal of 5 bases from V and 1 base from J, the junction contained 17 bases not matched to a gene. The CDR3 runs to 19 residues. Germline lookup yields CDR1 SGHNT and CDR2 YENEEA. CDR3 in DNA: TGTGCCAGCAGCCCCCGCGTAGTAGACAGGGTGGCGGCCAAAAACATTCAGTACTTC. Protein: CASSPRVVDRVAAKNIQYF.

V and J are TRBV6-5 and TRBJ2-5; D gene unclear. Germline V gives CDR1 MNHEY, CDR2 SVGAGI. Deletions cut 8 bases from V and 4 bases from J, with 17 bases between. This CDR3 has 14 amino acids. The CDR3 sequence is CASSPGRYRETQYF. The CDR3 nucleotides read TGTGCCAGCTCTCCGGGCAGGTATCGAGAGACCCAGTACTTC.

Here the CDR3 DNA reads TGCAGCGTTGTGGGCAGGGCGGTGCGAGATACGCAGTATTTT. It yields the protein CSVVGRAVRDTQYF. J is TRBJ2-3 and V is TRBV29-1, with a possible D match to TRBD1 (5 bases). The CDR3 is 14 amino acids. Trimming stripped 4 bases from V and 5 bases from J, with 16 bases between. Germline V gene sequence: CDR1 SQVTM, CDR2 ANQGSEA.

This clonotype has a handful of counts. The V call is TRBV29-1, the J call TRBJ2-3, with D possibly TRBD2 on 5 matching bases. The germline V and J ends were trimmed by 4 bases and 2 bases, with 10 bases remaining between them. CDR3 size: 13 residues. CDR1 and CDR2 from the germline V gene are SQVTM and ANQGSEA. CDR3 region: CSVVWTFTDTQYF. The DNA of the CDR3 is TGCAGCGTTGTCTGGACTTTCACAGATACGCAGTATTTT.

The chain combines TRBV6-5 with TRBJ2-5; possibly TRBD1 or TRBD2 for D (5 bases each). V lost 2 bases, J lost 3 bases, and 10 bases lay in between. Per the germline V gene, CDR1 is MNHEY and CDR2 is SVGAGI. The CDR3 covers 14 residues. The CDR3 protein is CASSYSLGEETQYF. The DNA for the CDR3 is TGTGCCAGCAGTTACAGCCTGGGGGAAGAGACCCAGTACTTC.

The chain's CDR3 is CASSFQPGTDYGYTF. Here the CDR3 DNA reads TGTGCCAGCAGCTTCCAGCCGGGGACAGACTATGGCTACACCTTC. The chain is built from TRBV11-2 and TRBJ1-2, with TRBD1 matching over 7 bases. The junction had 7 bases not matched to a gene; V was cut back by 3 bases and J by 3 bases. CDR1 and CDR2 (germline): SGHAT, FQNNGV. This CDR3 comprises 15 residues.